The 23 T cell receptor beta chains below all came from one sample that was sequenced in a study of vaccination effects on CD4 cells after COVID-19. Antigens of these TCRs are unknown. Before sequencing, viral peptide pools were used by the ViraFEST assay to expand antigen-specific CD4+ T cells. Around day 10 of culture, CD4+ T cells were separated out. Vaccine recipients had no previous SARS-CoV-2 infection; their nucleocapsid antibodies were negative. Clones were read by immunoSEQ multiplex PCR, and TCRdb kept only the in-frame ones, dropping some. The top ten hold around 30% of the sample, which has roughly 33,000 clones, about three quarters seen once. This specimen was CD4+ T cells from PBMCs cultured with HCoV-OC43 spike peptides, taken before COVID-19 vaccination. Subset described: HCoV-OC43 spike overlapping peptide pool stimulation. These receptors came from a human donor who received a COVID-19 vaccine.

This chain's CDR3 is CASSRQGVYGYTF. CDR3 coding DNA: TGCGCCAGCAGCCGACAGGGGGTATATGGCTACACCTTC. The chain uses TRBV4-3 and TRBJ1-2; 9 nucleotides line up with TRBD1. Germline CDR1 and CDR2: LGHNA and YSLEER. Germline trimming cut 4 bases from V and 5 bases from J; bases unmatched to any gene: 2. The CDR3 loop spans 13 amino acids.

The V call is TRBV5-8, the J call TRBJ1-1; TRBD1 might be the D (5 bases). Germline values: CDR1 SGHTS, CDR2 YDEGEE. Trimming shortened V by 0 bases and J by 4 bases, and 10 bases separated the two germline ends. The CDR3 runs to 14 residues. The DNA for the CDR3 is TGTGCCAGCAGCTTGGGGGGGAGTCGCACTGAAGCTTTCTTT. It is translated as CASSLGGSRTEAFF.

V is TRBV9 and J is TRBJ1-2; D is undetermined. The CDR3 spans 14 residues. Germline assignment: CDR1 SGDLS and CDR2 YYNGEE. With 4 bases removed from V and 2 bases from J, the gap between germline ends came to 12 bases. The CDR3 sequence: CASSPPGRNYGYTF. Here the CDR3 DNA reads TGTGCCAGCAGCCCCCCCGGACGGAACTATGGCTACACCTTC.

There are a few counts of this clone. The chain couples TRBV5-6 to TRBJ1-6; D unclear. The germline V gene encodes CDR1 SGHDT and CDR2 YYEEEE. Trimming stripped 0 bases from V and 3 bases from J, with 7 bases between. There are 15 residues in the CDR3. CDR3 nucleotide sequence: TGTGCCAGCAGCTTGGCCGGGAACTATAATTCACCCCTCCACTTT. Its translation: CASSLAGNYNSPLHF.

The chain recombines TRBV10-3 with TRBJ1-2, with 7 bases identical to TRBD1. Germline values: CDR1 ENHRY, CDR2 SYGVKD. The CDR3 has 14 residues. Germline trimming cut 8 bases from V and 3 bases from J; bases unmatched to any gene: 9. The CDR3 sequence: CAIRRDRADYGYTF. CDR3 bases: TGTGCCATCCGCCGGGACAGAGCTGACTATGGCTACACCTTC.

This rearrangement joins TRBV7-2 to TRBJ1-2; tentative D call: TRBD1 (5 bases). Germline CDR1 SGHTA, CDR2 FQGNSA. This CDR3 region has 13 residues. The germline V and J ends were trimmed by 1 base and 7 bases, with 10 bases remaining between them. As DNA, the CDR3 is TGTGCCAGCAGCTTAGGTGGGGGGGGTGGCTACACCTTC. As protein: CASSLGGGGGYTF.

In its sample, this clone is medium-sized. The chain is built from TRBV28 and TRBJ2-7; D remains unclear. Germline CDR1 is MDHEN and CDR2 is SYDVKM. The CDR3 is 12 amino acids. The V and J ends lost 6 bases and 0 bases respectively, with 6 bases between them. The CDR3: CASSPSSYEQYF. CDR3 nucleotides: TGTGCCAGCAGCCCTAGCTCCTACGAGCAGTACTTC. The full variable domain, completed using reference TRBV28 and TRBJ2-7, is DVKVTQSSRYLVKRTGEKVFLECVQDMDHENMFWYRQDPGLGLRLIYFSYDVKMKEKGDIPEGYSVSREKKERFSLILESASTNQTSMYLCASSPSSYEQYFGPGTRLTVT.

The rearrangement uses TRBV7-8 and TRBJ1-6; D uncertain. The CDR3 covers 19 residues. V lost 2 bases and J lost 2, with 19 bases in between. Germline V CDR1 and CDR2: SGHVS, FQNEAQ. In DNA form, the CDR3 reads TGTGCCAGCAGCTTATTGATGGACGCCCTTTCGCCCTATAATTCACCCCTCCACTTT. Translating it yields CASSLLMDALSPYNSPLHF.

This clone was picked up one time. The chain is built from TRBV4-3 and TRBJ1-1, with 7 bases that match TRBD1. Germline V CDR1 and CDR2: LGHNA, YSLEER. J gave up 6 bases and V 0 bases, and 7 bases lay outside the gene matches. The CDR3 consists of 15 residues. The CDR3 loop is CASSQDPRGAAEAFF. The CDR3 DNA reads TGCGCCAGCAGCCAAGATCCCAGGGGGGCCGCTGAAGCTTTCTTT.

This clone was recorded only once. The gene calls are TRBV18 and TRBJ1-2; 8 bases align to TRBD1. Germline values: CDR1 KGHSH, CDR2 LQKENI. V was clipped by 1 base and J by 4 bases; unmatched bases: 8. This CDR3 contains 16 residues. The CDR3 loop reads CASSPQLDRGSYGYTF. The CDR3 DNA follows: TGTGCCAGCTCACCACAGCTAGACAGGGGCTCCTATGGCTACACCTTC.

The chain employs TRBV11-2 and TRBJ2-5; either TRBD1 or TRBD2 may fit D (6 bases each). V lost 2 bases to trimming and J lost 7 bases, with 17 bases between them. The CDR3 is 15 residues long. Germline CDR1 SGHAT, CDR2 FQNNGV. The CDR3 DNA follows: TGTGCCAGCAGCTTATTCCCAGGTGGAGGGGGGACCCAGTACTTC. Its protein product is CASSLFPGGGGTQYF.

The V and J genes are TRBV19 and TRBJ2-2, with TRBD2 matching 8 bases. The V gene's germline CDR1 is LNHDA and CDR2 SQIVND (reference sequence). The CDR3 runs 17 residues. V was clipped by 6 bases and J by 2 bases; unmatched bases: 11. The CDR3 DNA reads TGTGCCAGTAGCCCAGCGGGAGCAATTCCTAACACCGGGGAGCTGTTTTTT. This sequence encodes CASSPAGAIPNTGELFF. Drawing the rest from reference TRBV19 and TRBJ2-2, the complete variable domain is DGGITQSPKYLFRKEGQNVTLSCEQNLNHDAMYWYRQDPGQGLRLIYYSQIVNDFQKGDIAEGYSVSREKKESFPLTVTSAQKNPTAFYLCASSPAGAIPNTGELFFGEGSRLTVL.

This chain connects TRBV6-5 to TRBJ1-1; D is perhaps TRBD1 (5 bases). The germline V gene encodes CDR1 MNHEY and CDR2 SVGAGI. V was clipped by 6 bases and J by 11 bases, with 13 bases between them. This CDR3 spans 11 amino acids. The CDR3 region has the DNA TGTGCCAGCAGCCCACAGGTTGGGGCTTTCTTT. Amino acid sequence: CASSPQVGAFF.

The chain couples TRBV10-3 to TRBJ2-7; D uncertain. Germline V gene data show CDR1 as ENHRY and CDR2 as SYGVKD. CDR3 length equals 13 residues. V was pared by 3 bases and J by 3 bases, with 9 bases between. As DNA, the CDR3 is TGTGCCATCAGTGACCCCGGTTTCTACGAGCAGTACTTC. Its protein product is CAISDPGFYEQYF.

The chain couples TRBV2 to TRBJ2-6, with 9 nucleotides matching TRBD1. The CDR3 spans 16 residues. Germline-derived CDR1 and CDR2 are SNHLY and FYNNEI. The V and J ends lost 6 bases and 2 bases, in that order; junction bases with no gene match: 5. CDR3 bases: TGTGCCAGCAGCCGCACAGGGGGCGCTGGGGCCAACGTCCTGACTTTC. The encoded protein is CASSRTGGAGANVLTF.

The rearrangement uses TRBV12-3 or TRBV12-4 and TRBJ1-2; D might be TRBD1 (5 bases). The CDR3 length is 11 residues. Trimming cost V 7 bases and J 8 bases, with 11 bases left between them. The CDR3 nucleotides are TGTGCCAGCACTCAGGGTTACGGCTACACCTTC. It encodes CASTQGYGYTF.

In DNA, the CDR3 is TGTGCCAGCAGCAGGGACCTCTATGGCTACACCTTC. Amino acid sequence: CASSRDLYGYTF. The rearrangement uses TRBV5-6 and TRBJ1-2; D is possibly TRBD1 (5 bases). Germline V CDR1 and CDR2: SGHDT, YYEEEE. Trimming cost V 4 bases and J 4 bases, with 8 bases left between them. The CDR3 runs 12 residues. The whole variable domain, filled in from reference TRBV5-6 and TRBJ1-2, reads DAGVTQSPTHLIKTRGQQVTLRCSPKSGHDTVSWYQQALGQGPQFIFQYYEEEERQRGNFPDRFSGHQFPNYSSELNVNALLLGDSALYLCASSRDLYGYTFGSGTRLTVV.

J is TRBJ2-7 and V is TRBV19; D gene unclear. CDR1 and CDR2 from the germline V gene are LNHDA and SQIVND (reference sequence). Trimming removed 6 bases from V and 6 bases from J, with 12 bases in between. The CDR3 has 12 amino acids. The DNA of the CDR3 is TGTGCCAGTAGACCAACTTCATCCGAGCAGTACTTC. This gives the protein CASRPTSSEQYF.

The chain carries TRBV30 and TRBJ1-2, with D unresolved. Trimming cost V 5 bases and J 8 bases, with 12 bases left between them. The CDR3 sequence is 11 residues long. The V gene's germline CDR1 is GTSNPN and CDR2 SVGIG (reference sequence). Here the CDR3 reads CAWLSGVGYTF. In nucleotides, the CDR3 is TGTGCCTGGCTATCCGGGGTCGGCTACACCTTC.

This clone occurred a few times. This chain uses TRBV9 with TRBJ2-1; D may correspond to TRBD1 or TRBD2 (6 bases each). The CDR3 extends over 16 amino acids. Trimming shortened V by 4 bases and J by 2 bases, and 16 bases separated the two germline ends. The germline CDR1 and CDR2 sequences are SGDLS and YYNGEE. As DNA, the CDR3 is TGTGCCAGCAGCCTCAGAACGGGGGACACCTACAATGAGCAGTTCTTC. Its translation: CASSLRTGDTYNEQFF.

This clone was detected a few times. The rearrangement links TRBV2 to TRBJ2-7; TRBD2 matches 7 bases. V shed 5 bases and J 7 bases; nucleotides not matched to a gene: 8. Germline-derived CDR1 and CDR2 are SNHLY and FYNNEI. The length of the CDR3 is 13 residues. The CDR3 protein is CASSPTSAGEQYF. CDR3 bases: TGTGCCAGCAGTCCTACTAGCGCGGGTGAGCAGTACTTC.

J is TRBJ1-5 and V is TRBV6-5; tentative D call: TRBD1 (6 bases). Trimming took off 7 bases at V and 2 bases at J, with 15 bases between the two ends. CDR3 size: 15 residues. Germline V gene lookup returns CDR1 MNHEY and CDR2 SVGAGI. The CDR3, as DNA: TGTGCCAGCATAGAGGGGGTTGGCGGCAATCAGCCCCAGCATTTT. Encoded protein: CASIEGVGGNQPQHF.

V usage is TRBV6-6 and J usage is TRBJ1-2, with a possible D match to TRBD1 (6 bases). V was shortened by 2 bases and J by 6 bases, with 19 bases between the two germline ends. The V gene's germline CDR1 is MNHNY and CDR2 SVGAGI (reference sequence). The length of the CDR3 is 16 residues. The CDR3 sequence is CASSYIPTGLNDGYTF. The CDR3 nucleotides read TGTGCCAGCAGTTACATCCCCACAGGGCTAAACGATGGCTACACCTTC.